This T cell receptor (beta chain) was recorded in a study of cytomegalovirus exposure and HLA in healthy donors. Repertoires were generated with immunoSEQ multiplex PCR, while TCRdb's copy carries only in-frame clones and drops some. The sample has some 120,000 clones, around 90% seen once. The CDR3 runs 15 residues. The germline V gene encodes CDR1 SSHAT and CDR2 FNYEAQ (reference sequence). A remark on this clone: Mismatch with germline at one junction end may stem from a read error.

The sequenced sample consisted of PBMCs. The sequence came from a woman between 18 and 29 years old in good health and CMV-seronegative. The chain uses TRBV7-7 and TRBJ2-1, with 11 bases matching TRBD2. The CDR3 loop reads CASSPGTSGKNEQFF. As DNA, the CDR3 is TGTGCTAGCAGCCCCGGGACTAGCGGAAAAAATGAGCAGTTCTTC.